This entry concerns a single TCR beta chain. Repertoires were generated with immunoSEQ multiplex PCR, while TCRdb's copy carries only in-frame clones and drops some. Of about 200,000 clones listed, roughly 90% are singletons. This sample is part of a study of blood T cell repertoires in COVID-19. Across the whole study: From T cells, B-cell-depleted T cells, or PBMCs came the material, which was cDNA or gDNA.

Individuals aged about 18 to 89 years were recruited from approximately 22 US areas. Cohort assignment relied on participant-reported clinical history. CDR1 and CDR2 from the germline V gene are KGHSH and LQKENI. The V gene lost 2 bases and the J gene lost 2 bases, with 12 bases spanning the gap. The CDR3 covers 16 residues. The clonotype comes from a young woman with acute COVID-19. The sample was PBMCs or T cells enriched from blood (not recorded which). The rearrangement uses TRBV18 and TRBJ1-4; the D is unclear. The CDR3 region has the DNA TGTGCCAGCTCACCATTCGTACAGATTACTAATGAAAAACTGTTTTTT. The encoded protein is CASSPFVQITNEKLFF.